This entry features one T cell receptor beta chain sequence. Its antigen is not identified. Other DNA sequences in this sample translate to the same CDR3. This entry is derived from a study of ipilimumab plus nivolumab after autologous stem cell transplantation. For the study at large: Median doses per patient: a few ipilimumab, fewer than ten nivolumab.

Patients got ipilimumab 1 mg/kg beginning 14 to 28 days post-transplant. Dosing: nivolumab 3 mg/kg IV, weeks 1, 4, 7, 10, then every two weeks to week 26. Study outcomes and limitations: The authors say TCR, Treg and microbiome findings warrant further study.

Repertoires were generated with immunoSEQ multiplex PCR, while TCRdb's copy carries only in-frame clones and drops some. Of about 23,000 clones listed, over 65% were seen once; the top ten hold roughly a quarter. The germline CDR1 and CDR2 sequences are GTSNPN and SVGIG (reference sequence). This CDR3 has 14 amino acids. After removal of 2 bases from V and 5 bases from J, the junction contained 8 bases not matched to a gene. The gene calls are TRBV30 and TRBJ1-1; 7 positions agree with TRBD1. The source is a male donor with diffuse large B-cell lymphoma. The input for sequencing was PBMCs, taken in a trial of ipilimumab plus nivolumab as post-transplant consolidation. The CDR3 DNA reads TGTGCCTGGAGTATTACAGGGGTTTGGACTGAAGCTTTCTTT. Translating gives CAWSITGVWTEAFF.